This TCR beta chain stems from a study of vaccination effects on CD4 cells after COVID-19. Trimming removed 3 bases at V and 0 bases at J, with 11 bases between. This CDR3 contains 15 residues. CDR1 LNHNV and CDR2 YYDKDF come from the germline V gene (reference sequence). CD4+ T cells were isolated after about eleven days of culture. No vaccinee had earlier SARS-CoV-2 infection, and nucleocapsid antibodies were negative. Cells had half their medium changed to IL-2 medium on days 3 and 7. This clone was recorded only once. The antigen is not known. Method: immunoSEQ multiplex PCR; TCRdb's copy keeps in-frame clones and lacks some. The sample contains 37,000 or so clones, around 63% of which appear only once.

V and J are TRBV15 and TRBJ1-2, with a tentative D call TRBD1 (5 bases). The clonotype comes from a human donor who received a COVID-19 vaccine. This specimen consisted of CD4+ T cells from PBMCs cultured without peptide, obtained before COVID-19 vaccination. DNA for the CDR3: TGTGCCACCAGCAGGGGACCGGGAGCTAACTATGGCTACACCTTC. Amino acids: CATSRGPGANYGYTF.